This TCR beta chain was sequenced during a study of blood T cell repertoires in COVID-19. The overall study: Samples of COVID-19 (acute and convalescent) were obtained from the United States, Italy and Spain. Sample material is recorded as cDNA or gDNA derived from T cells, B-cell-depleted T cells, or PBMCs.

In the original processing: For nucleated cells, counts were estimated from reference gene primer amplification. Clones were read by immunoSEQ multiplex PCR, and TCRdb kept only the in-frame ones, dropping some. D and trimming come from the DNA, and the V and J calls and clone size come from that table. Among roughly 250,000 clones, 75% to 90% were seen once, and the ten largest hold about 7%. This CDR3 is 15 amino acids long. In germline, CDR1 is MNHNS, CDR2 SASEGT. V shed 2 bases and J shed 2 bases, with 10 bases lying between them. The source is a man aged 55-75 years who had recovered from COVID-19. The chain uses TRBV6-1 and TRBJ1-5, with D uncertain. Sequences were obtained from peripheral blood. CDR3 in amino acids: CASSETYRGNQPQHF. The CDR3 coding sequence is TGTGCCAGCAGTGAAACCTACAGAGGCAATCAGCCCCAGCATTTT.